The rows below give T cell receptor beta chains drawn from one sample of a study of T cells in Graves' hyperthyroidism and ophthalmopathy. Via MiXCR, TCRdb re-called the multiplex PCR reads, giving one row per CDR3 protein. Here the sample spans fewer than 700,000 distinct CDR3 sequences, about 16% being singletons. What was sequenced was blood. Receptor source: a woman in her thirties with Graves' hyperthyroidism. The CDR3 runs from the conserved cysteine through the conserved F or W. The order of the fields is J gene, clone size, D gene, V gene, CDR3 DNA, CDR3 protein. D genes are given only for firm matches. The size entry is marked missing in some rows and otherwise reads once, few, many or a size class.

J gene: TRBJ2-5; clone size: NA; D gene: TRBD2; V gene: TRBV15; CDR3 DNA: TGTGCCACCAGCACTTGGACTAGCGGGAGTGGGACCCAGTACTTC; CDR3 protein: CATSTWTSGSGTQYF
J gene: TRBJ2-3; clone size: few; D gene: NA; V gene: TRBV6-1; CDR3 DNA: TGTGCCAGCAGAGCCCCCGTGAATACGCAGTATTTT; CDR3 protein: CASRAPVNTQYF
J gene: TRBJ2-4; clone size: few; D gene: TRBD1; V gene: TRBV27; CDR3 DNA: TGTGCCAGCAGTAACCGGGACAGGGCGGCCAAAAACATTCAGTACTTC; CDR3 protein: CASSNRDRAAKNIQYF
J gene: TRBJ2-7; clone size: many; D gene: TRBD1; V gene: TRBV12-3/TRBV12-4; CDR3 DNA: TGTGCCAGCACTCTCGAAGGGGGCGGGCAGTACTTC; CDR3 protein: CASTLEGGGQYF
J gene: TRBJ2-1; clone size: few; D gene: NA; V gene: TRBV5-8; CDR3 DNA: TGTGCCAGCAGCTTGGATCCTAGCTTCTCAGTTTACAATGAGCAGTTCTTC; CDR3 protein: CASSLDPSFSVYNEQFF
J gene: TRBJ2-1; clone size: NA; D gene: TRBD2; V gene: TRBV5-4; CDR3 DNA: TGTGCCAGCAGCCCGTCAAAAGACGGACTAGCGGGAGCCTTTTCCAATGAGCAGTTCTTC; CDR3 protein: CASSPSKDGLAGAFSNEQFF
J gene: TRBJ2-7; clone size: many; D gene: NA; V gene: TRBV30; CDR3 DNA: TGTGCCTGGAGTATAAGATACGAGCAGTACTTC; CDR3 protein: CAWSIRYEQYF
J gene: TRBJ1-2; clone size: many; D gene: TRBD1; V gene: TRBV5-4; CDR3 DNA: TGTGCCAGCAGCTTTTTGGGACAGCCCTCCCAAAGGGGCTACACCTTC; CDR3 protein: CASSFLGQPSQRGYTF
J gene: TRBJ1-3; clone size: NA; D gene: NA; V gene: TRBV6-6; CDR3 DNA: TGTGCCAGCAGTTACTCGATGGGCAACTCTGGAAACACCATATATTTT; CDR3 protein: CASSYSMGNSGNTIYF
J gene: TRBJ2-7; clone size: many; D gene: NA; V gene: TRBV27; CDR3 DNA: TGTGCCAGCAGCAGCCATGGGGGGAGAATGAACGAGCAGTACTTC; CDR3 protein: CASSSHGGRMNEQYF
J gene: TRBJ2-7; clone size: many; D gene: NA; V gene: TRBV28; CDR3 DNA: TGTGCCACCGGGGCGGGGAGAGAGCAGTACTTC; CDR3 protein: CATGAGREQYF
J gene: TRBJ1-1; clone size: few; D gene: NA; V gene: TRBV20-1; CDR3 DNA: TGCAGTGCTATGAACCGGGACACTGAAGCTTTCTTT; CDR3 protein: CSAMNRDTEAFF
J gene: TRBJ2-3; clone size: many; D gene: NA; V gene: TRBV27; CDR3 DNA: TGTGCCAGCAGTTTATACAGGGCTAGCACAGATACGCAGTATTTT; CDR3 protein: CASSLYRASTDTQYF
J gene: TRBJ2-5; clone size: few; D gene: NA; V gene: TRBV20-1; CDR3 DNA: TGTATACTAGAGCACCAAGAGACCCAGTACTTC; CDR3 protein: CILEHQETQYF
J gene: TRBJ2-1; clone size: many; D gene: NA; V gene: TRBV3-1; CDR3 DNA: TGTGCCAGCAGCCAGCGGAGCGGGTTCCATGAGCAGTTCTTC; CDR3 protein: CASSQRSGFHEQFF
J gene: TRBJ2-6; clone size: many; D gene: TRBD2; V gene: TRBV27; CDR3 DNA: TGTGCCAGCAGTTTGGGAGGGCTAGGGGCCAACGTCCTGACTTTC; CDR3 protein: CASSLGGLGANVLTF
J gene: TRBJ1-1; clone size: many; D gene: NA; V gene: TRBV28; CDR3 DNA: TGTGCCAGCTTGGATCCGAACACTGAAGCTTTCTTT; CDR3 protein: CASLDPNTEAFF
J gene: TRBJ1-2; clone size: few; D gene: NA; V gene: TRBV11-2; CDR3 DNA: TGTGCCAGCAGCTTAGATTTGGGAAACTATGGCTACACCTTC; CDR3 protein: CASSLDLGNYGYTF
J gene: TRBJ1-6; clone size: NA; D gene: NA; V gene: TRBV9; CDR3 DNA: TGTGCCAGCAGCGTAGTTCCAGACAATTCACCCCTCCACTTT; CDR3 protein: CASSVVPDNSPLHF
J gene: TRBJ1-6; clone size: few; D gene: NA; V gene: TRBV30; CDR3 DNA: TGTGCCTGGAGTGTACGCTCACCCCTCCACTTT; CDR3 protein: CAWSVRSPLHF
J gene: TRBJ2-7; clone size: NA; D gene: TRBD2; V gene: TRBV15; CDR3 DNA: TGTGCCACCAGCATCGGGACTAGCGGATCCTACGAGCAGTACTTC; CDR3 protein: CATSIGTSGSYEQYF
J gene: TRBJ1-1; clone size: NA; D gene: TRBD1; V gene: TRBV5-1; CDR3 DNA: TGCGCCAGCAGCCCGGGGACAGGGGTTGGCGCTGAAGCTTTCTTT; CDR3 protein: CASSPGTGVGAEAFF
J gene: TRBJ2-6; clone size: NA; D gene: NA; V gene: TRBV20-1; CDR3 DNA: TGCAGTGCGATCCGGCGCTCTGGGGCCAACGTCCTGACTTTC; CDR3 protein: CSAIRRSGANVLTF
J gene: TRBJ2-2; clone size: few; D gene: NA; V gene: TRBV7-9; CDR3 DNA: TGTGCCAGCAGCCCGCGTTGGACCGGGGAGCTGTTTTTT; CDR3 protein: CASSPRWTGELFF
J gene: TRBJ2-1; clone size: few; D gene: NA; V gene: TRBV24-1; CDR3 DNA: TGTGCCACCAGTGCCCGATTTGGGGATGAGCAGTTCTTC; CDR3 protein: CATSARFGDEQFF
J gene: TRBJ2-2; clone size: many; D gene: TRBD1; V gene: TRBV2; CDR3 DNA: TGTGCCAGCAGTGATTTTGGGACAGTAGACACCGGGGAGCTGTTTTTT; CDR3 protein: CASSDFGTVDTGELFF
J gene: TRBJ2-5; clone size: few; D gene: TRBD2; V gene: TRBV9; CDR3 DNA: TGTGCCAGCAGCGTAGAAAGCGGGAGGGAGACCCAGTACTTC; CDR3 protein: CASSVESGRETQYF
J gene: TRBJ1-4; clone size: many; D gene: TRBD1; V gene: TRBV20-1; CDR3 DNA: TGCAGTGCCGGGACAGCGGCTAATGAAAAACTGTTTTTT; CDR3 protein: CSAGTAANEKLFF
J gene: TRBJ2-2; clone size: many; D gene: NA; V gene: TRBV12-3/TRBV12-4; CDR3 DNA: TGTGCCAACAGCGAGGGATCAGGGAGAAACGGGGAGCTGTTTTTT; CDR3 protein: CANSEGSGRNGELFF
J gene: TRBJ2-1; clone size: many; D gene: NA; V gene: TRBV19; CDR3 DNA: TGTGCCAGTAGTATATGGGAATCAAACAATGAGCAGTTCTTC; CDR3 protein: CASSIWESNNEQFF
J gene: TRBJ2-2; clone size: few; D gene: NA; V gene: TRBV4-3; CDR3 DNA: TGCGCCAGCAGCCAAGAAGTCAGGGTGACCACCGGGGAGCTGTTTTTT; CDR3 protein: CASSQEVRVTTGELFF
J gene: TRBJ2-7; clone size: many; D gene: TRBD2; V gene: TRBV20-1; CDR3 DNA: TGCAGTGCTGTACCTAGCGGCTCCTACGAGCAGTACTTC; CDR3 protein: CSAVPSGSYEQYF
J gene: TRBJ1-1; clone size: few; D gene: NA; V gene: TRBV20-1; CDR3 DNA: TGCAGTGCCCTCCGGGAGGGGCGGACTGAAACTTTCTTT; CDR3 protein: CSALREGRTETFF
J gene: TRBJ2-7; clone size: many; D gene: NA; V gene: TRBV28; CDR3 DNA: TGTGCCAGCAGTCCAAATCTTGGATTGGAGTCCTACGAGCAGTACTTC; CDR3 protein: CASSPNLGLESYEQYF
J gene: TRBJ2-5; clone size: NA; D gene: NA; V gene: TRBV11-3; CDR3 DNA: TGTACCAGCAGCTTAGGCCCCAGGGAGACCCAGTACTTC; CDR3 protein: CTSSLGPRETQYF
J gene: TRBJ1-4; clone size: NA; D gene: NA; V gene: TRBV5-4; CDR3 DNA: TGTGCCAGCAGCGCACCGGGACGGGGTAATGAAAAACTGTTTTTT; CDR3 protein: CASSAPGRGNEKLFF
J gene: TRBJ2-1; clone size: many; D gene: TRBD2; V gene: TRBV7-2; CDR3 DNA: TGTGCCAGCAGCTCCGTGAAAAGCGGGGGTAATGAGCAGTTCTTC; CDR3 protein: CASSSVKSGGNEQFF
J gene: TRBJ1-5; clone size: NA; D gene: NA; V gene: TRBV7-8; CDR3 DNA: TGTGCCAGCAGCTCCGTAGACGGTTATAGCAATCAGCCCCAGCATTTT; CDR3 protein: CASSSVDGYSNQPQHF
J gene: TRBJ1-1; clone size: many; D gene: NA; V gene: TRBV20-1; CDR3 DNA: TGCAGTGCTTCCCGTCCGGTGAACACTGAAGCTTTCTTT; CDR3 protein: CSASRPVNTEAFF
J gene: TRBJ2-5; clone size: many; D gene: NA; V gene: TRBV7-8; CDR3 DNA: TGTGCCAGCGGGGAGACCCAGTACTTC; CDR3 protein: CASGETQYF
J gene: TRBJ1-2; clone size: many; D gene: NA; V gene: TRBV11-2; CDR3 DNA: TGTGCCAGCAGACCCTGGGGTGGACATGGCTACACCTTC; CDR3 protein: CASRPWGGHGYTF
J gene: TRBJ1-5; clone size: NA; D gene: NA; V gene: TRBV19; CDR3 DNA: TGTGCCAGTAGCCAGGCGGGAGGTTTAAGGCCCCAGCATTTT; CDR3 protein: CASSQAGGLRPQHF
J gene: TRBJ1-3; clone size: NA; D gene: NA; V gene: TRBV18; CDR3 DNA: TGTGCCAGCTCACCACCTAGAGACCTCGGCGGAAACACCATATATTTT; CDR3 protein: CASSPPRDLGGNTIYF
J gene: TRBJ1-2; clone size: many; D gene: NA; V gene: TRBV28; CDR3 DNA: TGTGCCAGCATCCATGATACATATGGCTACACCTTC; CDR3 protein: CASIHDTYGYTF
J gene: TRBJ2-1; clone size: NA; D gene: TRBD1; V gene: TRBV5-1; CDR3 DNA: TGCGCCAGCAGCCTCGAGGGGGCCCAAGACAATGAGCAGTTCTTC; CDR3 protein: CASSLEGAQDNEQFF
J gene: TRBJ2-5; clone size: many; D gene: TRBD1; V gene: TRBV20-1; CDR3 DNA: TGCAGTGCTAGAGATGCGGCTTCGGCAGGGGGTCTGGAGACCCAGTACTTC; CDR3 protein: CSARDAASAGGLETQYF
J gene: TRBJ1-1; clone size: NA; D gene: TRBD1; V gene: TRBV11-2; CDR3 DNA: TGTGCCAGCCGCGAGGGCTACAGGGGGCCGGGCACTGAAGCTTTCTTT; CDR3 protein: CASREGYRGPGTEAFF
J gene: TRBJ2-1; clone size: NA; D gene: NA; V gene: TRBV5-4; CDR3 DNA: TGTGCCAGCAGCTTGGAGGGTTTTCAGTTCTTC; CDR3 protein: CASSLEGFQFF
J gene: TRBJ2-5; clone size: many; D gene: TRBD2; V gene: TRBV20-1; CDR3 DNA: TGCAGTGCTAGTAAGCGGGAGGAGAAGAAGGCAGGAGAGACCCAGTACTTC; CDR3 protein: CSASKREEKKAGETQYF
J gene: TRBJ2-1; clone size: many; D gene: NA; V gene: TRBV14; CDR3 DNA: TGTGCCAGCAGCCATAGGGGGACAACGGGTCTAAATGAGCAGTTCTTC; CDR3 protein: CASSHRGTTGLNEQFF
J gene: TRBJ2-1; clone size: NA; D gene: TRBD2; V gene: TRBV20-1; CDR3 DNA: TGCAGTGCTAGAGATCGATCGTCCCTGCGGGAGGGCCTGGACAATGAGCAGTTCTTC; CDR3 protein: CSARDRSSLREGLDNEQFF
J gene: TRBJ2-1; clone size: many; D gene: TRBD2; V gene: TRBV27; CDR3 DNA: TGTGCCAGCAGTTTAAGAGCGGGAGTGAACAATGAGCAGTTCTTC; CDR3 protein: CASSLRAGVNNEQFF
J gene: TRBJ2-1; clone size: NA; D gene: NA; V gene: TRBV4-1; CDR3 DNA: TGCGCCAGCAGCCTAATAATCGGGACCCAGGGTCGCAATGAGCAGTTCTTC; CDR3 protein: CASSLIIGTQGRNEQFF